This is a list of T cell receptor beta chains from one sample in a study of blood T cell repertoires in COVID-19. Sequencing used immunoSEQ multiplex PCR; TCRdb keeps in-frame clones, though not all of them. The sample gives about 160,000 clones, 65% to 85% of which show up once; about 5.6% is in the top ten. Sequencing input: PBMCs or T cells enriched from blood (not recorded which). These receptors were taken from a man in his forties or fifties who had recovered from COVID-19. CDR3s include the opening cysteine and the closing phenylalanine or tryptophan. Each record gives: V gene, J gene, CDR3 length, CDR3 protein.

v_gene: TRBV11-2
j_gene: TRBJ2-1
len: 15
CDR3aa: CASSLDWETYNEQFF

v_gene: TRBV5-1
j_gene: TRBJ1-1
len: 15
CDR3aa: CASSRTPAGNTEAFF

v_gene: TRBV2
j_gene: TRBJ1-4
len: 13
CDR3aa: CASSVSRREKLFF

v_gene: TRBV9
j_gene: TRBJ2-3
len: 18
CDR3aa: CASSRGLAGSPSTDTQYF

v_gene: TRBV11-2
j_gene: TRBJ1-5
len: 14
CDR3aa: CASSLVTGNQPQHF

v_gene: TRBV6-5
j_gene: TRBJ1-1
len: 15
CDR3aa: CASSYSDRANTEAFF

v_gene: TRBV6-5
j_gene: TRBJ2-7
len: 15
CDR3aa: CASSYSGGGYYEQYF

v_gene: TRBV5-1
j_gene: TRBJ2-5
len: 14
CDR3aa: CASSLVPGLETQYF

v_gene: TRBV6-4
j_gene: TRBJ2-3
len: 17
CDR3aa: CASDAKLAGGSTDTQYF

v_gene: TRBV14
j_gene: TRBJ1-4
len: 13
CDR3aa: CASSQDEGDKLFF

v_gene: TRBV4-1
j_gene: TRBJ1-2
len: 16
CDR3aa: CASSQDVNRAAYGYTF

v_gene: TRBV9
j_gene: TRBJ2-3
len: 15
CDR3aa: CASSVSGGDTDTQYF

v_gene: TRBV15
j_gene: TRBJ1-5
len: 12
CDR3aa: CATTQGNQPQHF

v_gene: TRBV4-2
j_gene: TRBJ2-2
len: 16
CDR3aa: CASSQGNGGVNGELFF

v_gene: TRBV7-8
j_gene: TRBJ2-5
len: 13
CDR3aa: CASSPGQQETQYF

v_gene: TRBV5-8
j_gene: TRBJ2-3
len: 17
CDR3aa: CASSLPRSSGVSNTQYF

v_gene: TRBV7-3
j_gene: TRBJ2-1
len: 17
CDR3aa: CASSLRSTSGGASEQFF

v_gene: TRBV6-1
j_gene: TRBJ1-2
len: 14
CDR3aa: CASSEPGTGYGYTF

v_gene: TRBV27
j_gene: TRBJ2-3
len: 14
CDR3aa: CASSLVAGTDTQYF

v_gene: TRBV13
j_gene: TRBJ1-3
len: 14
CDR3aa: CATLRRDSGNTIYF

v_gene: TRBV6-5
j_gene: TRBJ2-1
len: 15
CDR3aa: CASSLPGAPVDEQFF

v_gene: TRBV30
j_gene: TRBJ1-2
len: 13
CDR3aa: CAWQSQGGNGYTF

v_gene: TRBV5-3
j_gene: TRBJ1-2
len: 13
CDR3aa: CARTLGQGRGYTF

v_gene: TRBV5-4
j_gene: TRBJ1-5
len: 15
CDR3aa: CASSSDGGSNQPQHF

v_gene: TRBV2
j_gene: TRBJ2-1
len: 9
CDR3aa: CASSGGQFF

v_gene: TRBV19
j_gene: TRBJ1-5
len: 15
CDR3aa: CASSINQGARQPQHF

v_gene: TRBV30
j_gene: TRBJ2-3
len: 14
CDR3aa: CAWIAAGGTDTQYF

v_gene: TRBV5-1
j_gene: TRBJ1-1
len: 14
CDR3aa: CASSLGGMNTEAFF

v_gene: TRBV27
j_gene: TRBJ2-1
len: 15
CDR3aa: CASSFGTSGGHEQFF

v_gene: TRBV30
j_gene: TRBJ2-1
len: 13
CDR3aa: CAWSPGLTNEQFF

v_gene: TRBV3-1/TRBV3-2
j_gene: TRBJ2-7
len: 17
CDR3aa: CASSRGTSGGSPYEQYF

v_gene: TRBV18
j_gene: TRBJ2-5
len: 17
CDR3aa: CASSSSPSGGAGETQYF

v_gene: TRBV9
j_gene: TRBJ2-3
len: 16
CDR3aa: CASSANGLAATDTQYF

v_gene: TRBV5-1
j_gene: TRBJ2-7
len: 15
CDR3aa: CASSLEASGAYEQYF

v_gene: TRBV25-1
j_gene: TRBJ1-6
len: 14
CDR3aa: CASSDPGGNSPLHF

v_gene: TRBV2
j_gene: TRBJ1-2
len: 11
CDR3aa: CASRDRGGYTF

v_gene: TRBV11-2
j_gene: TRBJ1-2
len: 13
CDR3aa: CASSLGHSDGYTF

v_gene: TRBV7-2
j_gene: TRBJ1-2
len: 13
CDR3aa: CASSQGTGRGYTF

v_gene: TRBV30
j_gene: TRBJ2-5
len: 10
CDR3aa: CAWRRETQYF

v_gene: TRBV7-9
j_gene: TRBJ1-4
len: 14
CDR3aa: CASSSLAGNEKLFF

v_gene: TRBV19
j_gene: TRBJ2-3
len: 12
CDR3aa: CASSIDSGAQYF

v_gene: TRBV6-6
j_gene: TRBJ2-3
len: 14
CDR3aa: CASSARSDTDTQYF

v_gene: TRBV3-1/TRBV3-2
j_gene: TRBJ2-7
len: 12
CDR3aa: CASSQTGSKQYF

v_gene: TRBV10-3
j_gene: TRBJ2-1
len: 15
CDR3aa: CAITAGSSSYNEQFF

v_gene: TRBV7-9
j_gene: TRBJ2-3
len: 12
CDR3aa: CASSGSGSREYF

v_gene: TRBV5-4
j_gene: TRBJ1-2
len: 14
CDR3aa: CASSRQASNYGYTF

v_gene: TRBV5-4
j_gene: TRBJ1-1
len: 14
CDR3aa: CASSLDPQGTEAFF